This is a list of T cell receptor beta chains from one sample in a study of shared clonotypes between healthy human individuals. Method: immunoSEQ multiplex PCR; TCRdb's copy keeps in-frame clones and lacks some. The data hold fewer than 600,000 clones, with 60% to 80% observed a single time. Specimen: PBMCs. The receptors were sampled from a woman aged 35 to 49 in good health. Some clones in this sample may be carry-over from other donors' samples. Each CDR3 is given with its conserved first and last residue. A D gene is named only where the DNA matches it firmly. Some rows have no size entry. The others give once, few or many, or a class for an expanded clone.

>-|TRBJ2-3|TRBV7-2|-
CASSLGLLPSDTQYF
TGTGCCAGCAGCTTAGGCCTACTCCCCTCGGATACGCAGTATTTT
>-|TRBJ2-3|TRBV15|-
CATEDPTEGRTQYF
TGTGCCACCGAGGACCCTACGGAGGGGCGTACGCAGTATTTT
>once|TRBJ1-4|TRBV5-4|-
CASSGRGEREKLFF
TGTGCCAGCAGCGGCCGGGGGGAGAGGGAAAAACTGTTTTTT
>-|TRBJ2-5|TRBV5-6|-
CASSLVIEETQYF
TGTGCCAGCAGCTTGGTTATCGAAGAGACCCAGTACTTC
>once|TRBJ2-7|TRBV6-6|-
CASTVLFSGSSYEQYF
TGTGCCAGCACGGTCCTGTTTAGCGGAAGCTCCTACGAGCAGTACTTC
>-|TRBJ2-3|TRBV30|-
CAWSPRAGTTSTQYF
TGTGCCTGGAGTCCACGAGCGGGTACTACTAGTACGCAGTATTTT
>-|TRBJ2-5|TRBV6-5|-
CASSATISQETQYF
TGTGCCAGCAGTGCGACAATTTCCCAAGAGACCCAGTACTTC
>-|TRBJ1-2|TRBV6-6|TRBD1
CASSYSGTGSGYTF
TGTGCCAGCAGTTACTCGGGGACAGGGTCAGGCTACACCTTC
>few|TRBJ1-3|TRBV11-2|-
CASSLFSGNTIYF
TGTGCCAGCAGCTTATTCTCTGGAAACACCATATATTTT
>once|TRBJ2-1|TRBV19|TRBD2
CASTRGRAGGSSYNEQFF
TGTGCCAGTACCCGGGGGAGGGCGGGAGGAAGCTCCTACAATGAGCAGTTCTTC